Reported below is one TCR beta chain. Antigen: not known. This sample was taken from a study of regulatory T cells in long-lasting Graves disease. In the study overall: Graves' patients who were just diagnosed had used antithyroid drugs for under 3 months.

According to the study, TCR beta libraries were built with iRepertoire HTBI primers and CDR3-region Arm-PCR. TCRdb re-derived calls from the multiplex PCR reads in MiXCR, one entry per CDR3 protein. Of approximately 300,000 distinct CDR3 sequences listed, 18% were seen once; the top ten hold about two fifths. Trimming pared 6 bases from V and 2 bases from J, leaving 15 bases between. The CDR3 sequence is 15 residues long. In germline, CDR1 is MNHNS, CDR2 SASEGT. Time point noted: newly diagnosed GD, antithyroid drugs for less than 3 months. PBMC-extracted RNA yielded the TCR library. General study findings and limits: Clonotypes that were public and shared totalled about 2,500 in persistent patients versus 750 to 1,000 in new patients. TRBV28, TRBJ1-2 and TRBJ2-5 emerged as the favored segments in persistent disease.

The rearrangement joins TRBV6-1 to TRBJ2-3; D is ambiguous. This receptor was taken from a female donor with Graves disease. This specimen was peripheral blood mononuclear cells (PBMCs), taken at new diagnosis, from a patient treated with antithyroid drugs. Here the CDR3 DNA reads TGTGCCAGCAGCCCAGAAATCGAGCTCACAGATACGCAGTATTTT. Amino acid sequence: CASSPEIELTDTQYF.